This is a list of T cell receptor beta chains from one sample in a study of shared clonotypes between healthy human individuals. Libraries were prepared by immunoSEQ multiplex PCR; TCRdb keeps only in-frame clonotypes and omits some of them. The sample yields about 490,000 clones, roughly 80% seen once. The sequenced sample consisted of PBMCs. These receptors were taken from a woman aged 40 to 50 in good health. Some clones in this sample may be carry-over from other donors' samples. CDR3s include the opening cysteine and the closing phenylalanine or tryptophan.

cdr3_aa: CASSEAGDYEQYF
v_call: TRBV25-1
j_call: TRBJ2-7
cdr3_length: 13

cdr3_aa: CASSLGSSGEKLFF
v_call: TRBV5-1
j_call: TRBJ1-4
cdr3_length: 14

cdr3_aa: CASTTPVTYGYTF
v_call: TRBV28
j_call: TRBJ1-2
cdr3_length: 13

cdr3_aa: CSASSGNTIYF
v_call: TRBV20-1
j_call: TRBJ1-3
cdr3_length: 11

cdr3_aa: CASSKPTGGTEAFF
v_call: TRBV25-1
j_call: TRBJ1-1
cdr3_length: 14

cdr3_aa: CAWGLAGTDTQYF
v_call: TRBV30
j_call: TRBJ2-3
cdr3_length: 13

cdr3_aa: CASSEIFEKLFF
v_call: TRBV6-1
j_call: TRBJ1-4
cdr3_length: 12

cdr3_aa: CASTKWPQGTYEQYF
v_call: TRBV27
j_call: TRBJ2-7
cdr3_length: 15

cdr3_aa: CASSLEAGLNTEAFF
v_call: TRBV5-5
j_call: TRBJ1-1
cdr3_length: 15

cdr3_aa: CASSPSLGTGAEKLFF
v_call: TRBV27
j_call: TRBJ1-4
cdr3_length: 16

cdr3_aa: CASTTSDQETQYF
v_call: TRBV5-1
j_call: TRBJ2-5
cdr3_length: 13

cdr3_aa: CASSYRLDDEKLFF
v_call: TRBV2
j_call: TRBJ1-4
cdr3_length: 14

cdr3_aa: CASSVRVGVNSNQPQHF
v_call: TRBV6-1
j_call: TRBJ1-5
cdr3_length: 17

cdr3_aa: CASNERQGGGNQPQHF
v_call: TRBV6-9
j_call: TRBJ1-5
cdr3_length: 16

cdr3_aa: CASRGAGNAYEQYF
v_call: TRBV28
j_call: TRBJ2-7
cdr3_length: 14

cdr3_aa: CASSRDLGETQYF
v_call: TRBV5-4
j_call: TRBJ2-5
cdr3_length: 13

cdr3_aa: CASSKDFVGYTF
v_call: TRBV11-2
j_call: TRBJ1-2
cdr3_length: 12

cdr3_aa: CATSRDLGNEQFF
v_call: TRBV15
j_call: TRBJ2-1
cdr3_length: 13

cdr3_aa: CASSGGGVDGHTEAFF
v_call: TRBV25-1
j_call: TRBJ1-1
cdr3_length: 16

cdr3_aa: CASSFSPSGGNCGELFF
v_call: TRBV11-3
j_call: TRBJ2-2
cdr3_length: 17

cdr3_aa: CANTRGRVTTDTQYF
v_call: TRBV6-6
j_call: TRBJ2-3
cdr3_length: 15

cdr3_aa: CASSSWTGRWEKLFF
v_call: TRBV28
j_call: TRBJ1-4
cdr3_length: 15

cdr3_aa: CASSDPRGADTQYF
v_call: TRBV6-1
j_call: TRBJ2-3
cdr3_length: 14

cdr3_aa: CASIPTGRRLETQYF
v_call: TRBV28
j_call: TRBJ2-5
cdr3_length: 15

cdr3_aa: CASSLTGNNEKLFF
v_call: TRBV28
j_call: TRBJ1-4
cdr3_length: 14

cdr3_aa: CASSKRQTNTGELFF
v_call: TRBV21-1
j_call: TRBJ2-2
cdr3_length: 15

cdr3_aa: CASSRSGANTGELFF
v_call: TRBV6-1
j_call: TRBJ2-2
cdr3_length: 15

cdr3_aa: CASSTTGGDGELFF
v_call: TRBV6-6
j_call: TRBJ2-2
cdr3_length: 14

cdr3_aa: CASTPNSEQTQYF
v_call: TRBV2
j_call: TRBJ2-5
cdr3_length: 13

cdr3_aa: CASSIYNEQFF
v_call: TRBV7-9
j_call: TRBJ2-1
cdr3_length: 11

cdr3_aa: CASSVAPQGALDYGYTF
v_call: TRBV9
j_call: TRBJ1-2
cdr3_length: 17

cdr3_aa: CASSERGSTGELFF
v_call: TRBV6-4
j_call: TRBJ2-2
cdr3_length: 14

cdr3_aa: CASLSGRASSYNEQFF
v_call: TRBV7-9
j_call: TRBJ2-1
cdr3_length: 16

cdr3_aa: CASSSRDTKEAFF
v_call: TRBV5-6
j_call: TRBJ1-1
cdr3_length: 13

cdr3_aa: CAWSVRASGHEQYF
v_call: TRBV30
j_call: TRBJ2-7
cdr3_length: 14

cdr3_aa: CASSSGQGTEKLFF
v_call: TRBV7-2
j_call: TRBJ1-4
cdr3_length: 14

cdr3_aa: CASSLGVGGYNQPQHF
v_call: TRBV7-9
j_call: TRBJ1-5
cdr3_length: 16

cdr3_aa: CASSEPPYYNEQFF
v_call: TRBV25-1
j_call: TRBJ2-1
cdr3_length: 14

cdr3_aa: CASSSSTGGGEKLFF
v_call: TRBV28
j_call: TRBJ1-4
cdr3_length: 15

cdr3_aa: CASSHLGVEQPQHF
v_call: TRBV19
j_call: TRBJ1-5
cdr3_length: 14

cdr3_aa: CASSSGTGAPSNYGYTF
v_call: TRBV5-4
j_call: TRBJ1-2
cdr3_length: 17

cdr3_aa: CSVVAQGRSYEQYF
v_call: TRBV29-1
j_call: TRBJ2-7
cdr3_length: 14